Below, 27 T cell receptor beta chains from the same sample are listed, as sequenced in a study of cytomegalovirus exposure and HLA in healthy donors. PCR used 60 Vbeta primers and 13 Jbeta primers. The method was immunoSEQ multiplex PCR; TCRdb's version includes in-frame clones alone and lacks a portion of them. The sample holds 90,000 to 150,000 clones, over 60% seen once. Sequencing was done on a sample of PBMCs. All receptors come from a man between 18 and 35 years old in good health and CMV-seropositive.

Of note for this clone: At one end the junction does not follow the germline gene, possibly because of a read error. This chain uses TRBV7-7 with TRBJ2-1; 10 bases are shared with TRBD2. CDR3 length equals 14 residues. CDR1 SSHAT and CDR2 FNYEAQ come from the germline V gene (reference sequence). The CDR3 spells CASSLSGGANEQFF. CDR3 DNA: TGTGCTAGCAGCTTAAGCGGGGGGGCGAATGAGCAGTTCTTC.

The chain is built from TRBV19 and TRBJ1-2; 7 nucleotides agree with TRBD1. Germline CDR1 is LNHDA and CDR2 is SQIVND (reference sequence). CDR3 size: 17 residues. V shed 7 bases, J shed 1 base, and the junction held 15 bases outside the gene matches. Written as DNA, the CDR3 is TGTGCCAGTACCCCCGCCCCCGACAGGGACCTTAACTATGGCTACACCTTC. It is translated as CASTPAPDRDLNYGYTF.

This sequence joins TRBV28 and TRBJ1-6; D remains unclear. Per germline, CDR1 MDHEN and CDR2 SYDVKM. V shed 6 bases and J shed 13 bases, with 16 bases lying between them. This CDR3 region has 13 residues. This CDR3 reads CASSIEGSDPLHF. The CDR3 nucleotides read TGTGCCAGCAGCATCGAGGGCTCGGACCCCCTCCACTTT.

The J gene is TRBJ1-1, the V gene TRBV5-4; a weak D match, TRBD1 (6 bases). Germline CDR1 reads SGHNT; CDR2 reads YYREEE (reference sequence). Trimming left V 4 bases short and J 1 base short, with 14 bases between. The CDR3 is made up of 15 amino acids. In nucleotides, the CDR3 is TGTGCCAGCAGCCAACGACAGGCTCGGAACACTGAAGCTTTCTTT. Encoded protein: CASSQRQARNTEAFF.

The chain uses TRBV7-6 and TRBJ1-5, with D possibly matching TRBD1 (6 bases). This CDR3 comprises 15 residues. V gave up 1 base and J gave up 6 bases, with 13 bases separating them. Germline V lookup: CDR1 SGHVS, CDR2 FNYEAQ. CDR3 nucleotides: TGTGCCAGCAGCTTAGACAGGGCTGGCAGTCAGCCCCAGCATTTT. Protein product: CASSLDRAGSQPQHF. The full variable domain, its missing parts supplied by reference TRBV7-6 and TRBJ1-5, is GAGVSQSPRYKVTKRGQDVALRCDPISGHVSLYWYRQALGQGPEFLTYFNYEAQQDKSGLPNDRFSAERPEGSISTLTIQRTEQRDSAMYRCASSLDRAGSQPQHFGDGTRLSIL.

The genes are TRBV29-1 and TRBJ2-5; possibly TRBD1 for D (6 bases). Germline V gives CDR1 SQVTM, CDR2 ANQGSEA. Trimming stripped 5 bases from V and 5 bases from J, with 21 bases between. The CDR3 spans 15 residues. The DNA of the CDR3 is TGCAGCGTTCGGAAAGGGGCGGTGAGGGGGGAGACCCAGTACTTC. It codes for CSVRKGAVRGETQYF.

This CDR3 reads CASSLAAGLSYEQYF. As DNA, the CDR3 is TGTGCCAGCAGCTTAGCGGCGGGCCTTTCCTACGAGCAGTACTTC. V is TRBV11-3 and J is TRBJ2-7; a possible D gene is TRBD2 (5 bases). Germline-derived CDR1 and CDR2 are SGHNT and YENEEA. There are 15 residues in the CDR3. V lost 1 base and J lost 1, with 11 bases in between.

V usage is TRBV28 and J usage is TRBJ2-1; 10 nucleotides align to TRBD2. CDR3 length equals 14 residues. With V trimmed by 7 bases and J by 10 bases, 10 bases remained unmatched. Germline V gene data show CDR1 as MDHEN and CDR2 as SYDVKM. The CDR3 region is CASTPVAGGSEQFF. Written as DNA, the CDR3 is TGTGCCAGCACCCCAGTAGCGGGGGGCTCCGAGCAGTTCTTC.

The chain combines TRBV9 with TRBJ1-2; D unclear. This CDR3 has 17 amino acids. Germline lookup yields CDR1 SGDLS and CDR2 YYNGEE. Trimming stripped 6 bases from V and 0 bases from J, with 21 bases between. CDR3 nucleotides: TGTGCCAGCACCAAGGAGAGTAGTACCGAAACTAACTATGGCTACACCTTC. Encoded protein: CASTKESSTETNYGYTF.

V is TRBV4-2 and J is TRBJ2-3, with 10 bases that match TRBD2. After removal of 4 bases from V and 0 bases from J, the junction contained 10 bases not matched to a gene. Germline-derived CDR1 and CDR2 are LGHNA and YNFKEQ. This CDR3 has 18 amino acids. The CDR3 is CASSPLAGAVLSTDTQYF. In DNA, the CDR3 is TGTGCCAGCAGCCCCCTAGCGGGGGCCGTGCTTAGCACAGATACGCAGTATTTT.

The rearrangement joins TRBV13 to TRBJ1-4, with D tentatively TRBD1 (5 bases). The length of the CDR3 is 15 residues. V lost 0 bases, J lost 10 bases, and 15 bases lay in between. Germline V gene lookup returns CDR1 PRHDT and CDR2 FYEKMQ (reference sequence). The CDR3 reads CASSLGGTRGGKLFF. Written as DNA, the CDR3 is TGTGCCAGCAGCTTAGGAGGGACCCGGGGGGGAAAACTGTTTTTT.

V is TRBV6-1 and J is TRBJ2-1; 14 bases match TRBD2. Germline lookup yields CDR1 MNHNS and CDR2 SASEGT. J was trimmed by 8 bases and V by 2 bases; bases with no gene match: 8. This CDR3 has 17 residues. DNA for the CDR3: TGTGCCAGCAGTGAACTCCCCGGGACTAGCGGGAGTGATGAGCAGTTCTTC. As protein: CASSELPGTSGSDEQFF.

The sample holds a few counts of this clone. This sequence joins TRBV5-1 and TRBJ1-2; D possibly corresponds to TRBD1 (6 bases). Germline CDR1 SGHRS, CDR2 YFSETQ. The V gene lost 7 bases and the J gene lost 4 bases, with 14 bases spanning the gap. This CDR3 is 13 amino acids long. CDR3 amino acids: CASGGQDFYGYTF. The CDR3 DNA follows: TGCGCCAGCGGGGGACAAGACTTCTATGGCTACACCTTC.

The V call is TRBV9, the J call TRBJ2-3, with 12 positions matching TRBD2. Germline CDR1 and CDR2: SGDLS and YYNGEE. Trimming cost V 4 bases and J 3 bases; bases outside gene matches: 3. This CDR3 is 15 amino acids long. CDR3 loop: CASSLTSGGTDTQYF. In DNA form, the CDR3 reads TGTGCCAGCAGCTTGACTAGCGGGGGTACAGATACGCAGTATTTT.

The table lists this clone with a few counts. The V call is TRBV6-1, the J call TRBJ2-1, with D maybe TRBD2 (6 bases). Trimming removed 10 bases at V and 8 bases at J, with 21 bases between. This CDR3 contains 14 residues. CDR1 and CDR2 from the germline V gene are MNHNS and SASEGT. DNA of the CDR3: TGTGCCATTCTGACTAGAGCGACATTCCATGAGCAGTTCTTC. It specifies CAILTRATFHEQFF.

The chain joins TRBV9 to TRBJ2-7, with 8 nucleotides matching TRBD1. The CDR3 runs 15 residues. The J segment lost 3 bases and the V segment lost 4 bases, leaving 9 bases of the junction unmatched. CDR1 is SGDLS and CDR2 is YYNGEE in the germline V gene. CDR3 residues: CASSPTGEPLYEQYF. The CDR3 coding sequence is TGTGCCAGCAGCCCGACAGGGGAACCGCTCTACGAGCAGTACTTC.

This clone was seen only a few times. This rearrangement joins TRBV6-5 to TRBJ2-1; TRBD1 aligns across 7 bases. Losses at the gene ends were 4 bases for V and 3 bases for J; bases not matched to a gene: 3. The germline gives CDR1 MNHEY, CDR2 SVGAGI. CDR3 size: 14 residues. Written as DNA, the CDR3 is TGTGCCAGCAGTTGGGACAGACGCTACAATGAGCAGTTCTTC. It yields the protein CASSWDRRYNEQFF.

The chain is built from TRBV6-5 and TRBJ1-1; D gene unclear. The CDR3 length is 13 residues. Germline loops: CDR1 MNHEY, CDR2 SVGAGI. With 2 bases removed from V and 1 base from J, the gap between germline ends came to 5 bases. The DNA of the CDR3 is TGTGCCAGCAGTTACGTCCAGAACACTGAAGCTTTCTTT. It is translated as CASSYVQNTEAFF.

The chain joins TRBV7-3 to TRBJ2-1, with 7 bases matching TRBD2. Per germline, CDR1 SGHTA and CDR2 FQGTGA. V shed 0 bases, J shed 7 bases, and the junction held 12 bases outside the gene matches. CDR3 length: 17 residues. DNA for the CDR3: TGTGCCAGCAGCTTAACGGCATGGGGGGGTTTGAGGAATGAGCAGTTCTTC. As protein: CASSLTAWGGLRNEQFF.

The chain uses TRBV6-5 and TRBJ1-1; D unresolved. Germline assignment: CDR1 MNHEY and CDR2 SVGAGI. The CDR3 has 14 amino acids. V dropped 5 bases and J dropped 0 bases, with 10 bases sitting between them. The CDR3 reads CASSEGPVNTEAFF. CDR3 sequence (DNA): TGTGCCAGCAGTGAGGGCCCCGTGAACACTGAAGCTTTCTTT.

The rearrangement joins TRBV27 to TRBJ1-2, with TRBD1 matching over 7 bases. From germline, CDR1 is MNHEY and CDR2 SMNVEV (reference sequence). The CDR3 covers 17 residues. Losses at the gene ends were 5 bases for V and 4 bases for J; bases not matched to a gene: 16. Here the CDR3 reads CASSPDREILVSYGYTF. Here the CDR3 DNA reads TGTGCCAGCAGTCCAGACAGGGAAATTCTGGTGAGCTATGGCTACACCTTC.

The chain carries TRBV27 and TRBJ2-1, with TRBD2 matching 11 bases. The CDR3 runs to 15 residues. CDR1 is MNHEY, CDR2 SMNVEV, per germline (reference sequence). The J segment lost 4 bases and the V segment lost 7 bases, leaving 6 bases of the junction unmatched. This CDR3 is CASTNLAGGYNEQFF. Written as DNA, the CDR3 is TGTGCCAGCACGAACCTAGCGGGAGGTTACAATGAGCAGTTCTTC.

The DNA for the CDR3 is TGTGCCAGCAGCCTTACAGGGGACATAGGAATTGAAGCTTTCTTT. Translating gives CASSLTGDIGIEAFF. The chain carries TRBV6-5 and TRBJ1-1; 7 nucleotides align to TRBD1. V shed 6 bases and J 7 bases; nucleotides not matched to a gene: 14. CDR3 size: 15 residues. CDR1 and CDR2 from the germline V gene are MNHEY and SVGAGI.

This clone was found a few times. This rearrangement joins TRBV4-2 to TRBJ2-7, with D possibly matching TRBD1 (6 bases). V was trimmed by 4 bases and J by 2 bases, leaving 15 bases between them. The CDR3 length is 15 residues. Per germline, CDR1 LGHNA and CDR2 YNFKEQ. This CDR3 reads CASSLSDRTPYEQYF. CDR3 nucleotides: TGTGCCAGCAGCCTCTCCGACAGGACCCCCTACGAGCAGTACTTC.

The chain carries TRBV4-1 and TRBJ2-7; 7 bases are a match to TRBD2. The CDR3 runs to 17 residues. Germline trimming cut 1 base from V and 3 bases from J; bases unmatched to any gene: 12. Germline V gives CDR1 MGHRA, CDR2 YSYEKL. CDR3 sequence reads: CASSQVPFLRESYEQYF. The CDR3 DNA sequence: TGCGCCAGCAGCCAAGTACCCTTCTTGCGGGAGAGCTACGAGCAGTACTTC.

V and J are TRBV6-5 and TRBJ2-1; TRBD1 matches 8 bases. Germline lookup yields CDR1 MNHEY and CDR2 SVGAGI. Losses at the gene ends were 2 bases for V and 6 bases for J; bases not matched to a gene: 6. The CDR3 runs to 15 residues. For the CDR3, the DNA is TGTGCCAGCAGTTACCCAAAGACAGGGGTCAATGAGCAGTTCTTC. Protein: CASSYPKTGVNEQFF.

This clone was picked up one time. The chain couples TRBV6-1 to TRBJ2-5; D unresolved. The V end lost 1 base, the J end lost 7 bases, and 16 bases lay between the germline ends. Germline lookup yields CDR1 MNHNS and CDR2 SASEGT. CDR3 length equals 15 residues. The CDR3 protein is CASSEDGRGTGTQYF. In nucleotides, the CDR3 is TGTGCCAGCAGTGAAGATGGTAGAGGAACTGGGACCCAGTACTTC.